This TCR beta chain was captured in a study of neurological immune-mediated disorders. Study-wide results and caveats: Healthy controls had more TCR clonal expansion than multiple sclerosis, which showed the least, whereas HTLV-1-associated myelopathy showed the most.

The germline V gene has CDR1 DFQATT and CDR2 SNEGSKA (reference sequence). The CDR3 extends over 12 amino acids. V was cut by 5 bases and J by 5 bases, with 12 bases left in between. Synthesis of cDNA was accomplished via 5'RACE employing 10-nucleotide random UMIs. Via MiXCR, TCRdb re-called the 5' RACE reads, giving one row per CDR3 protein. Of 40,000 or so distinct CDR3 sequences in the sample, 2% to 3% were seen once. This clonotype appeared many times. No antigen is known for it. The TCR was taken from a man between 45 and 60 years old with multiple sclerosis. The rearrangement uses TRBV20-1 and TRBJ2-5; D not certain. Sequencing was performed on PBMCs. The CDR3: CSAPDLGETQYF. In DNA form, the CDR3 reads TGCAGTGCTCCGGATCTAGGGGAGACCCAGTACTTC.